The entry that follows covers one T cell receptor beta chain sequence. Its antigen is not known. The source of the sample is a study of T cell responses to AZD1222 COVID-19 vaccine. The CDR3 sequence is 14 residues long. V was trimmed by 8 bases and J by 2 bases, leaving 15 bases between them. CDR1 MNHEY and CDR2 SVGAGI come from the germline V gene. The study's findings and limits: Baseline seropositives among AZD1222 recipients totaled only five to seven. Two AZD1222 administrations were followed by greater Spike-specific TCR breadth and depth.

This table comes from immunoSEQ multiplex PCR, and its TCRdb copy is limited to in-frame clones, with some not included. The repertoire consists of some 150,000 clones, with approximately 90% occurring once and the leading ten covering 5.5% to 8%. The J gene is TRBJ1-2, the V gene TRBV6-5; TRBD1 might be the D (5 bases). Source: peripheral blood, taken after recovery from COVID-19. This receptor was identified in an adult who had recovered from COVID-19. The CDR3 coding sequence is TGTGCCAGCTCTCTAGGAGGGGTCAACTATGGCTACACCTTC. As protein: CASSLGGVNYGYTF.